The 32 T cell receptor beta chains in this list originate from one sample, sequenced in a study of T cell repertoires in cytomegalovirus infection. Via MiXCR, TCRdb re-called the reads, giving one row per CDR3 protein. Of more than 150,000 distinct CDR3 sequences listed, roughly a fifth are singletons. The specimen sequenced was PBMCs. Source of these receptors: a human donor in good health (CMV status not recorded). Some clones in this sample may be carry-over from other donors' samples.

By sample fraction, this clonotype is medium-sized. V gene TRBV6-1 combines with J gene TRBJ1-3; D ambiguous. The CDR3 runs to 15 residues. CDR1 is MNHNS and CDR2 is SASEGT in the germline V gene. With 4 bases removed from V and 0 bases from J, the gap between germline ends came to 10 bases. As DNA, the CDR3 is TGTGCCAGCAGTGCCCAGGTCGACTCTGGAAACACCATATATTTT. Protein: CASSAQVDSGNTIYF.

The chain has TRBV20-1 and TRBJ2-3, with D perhaps TRBD1 (6 bases). Trimming removed 8 bases from V and 2 bases from J, with 11 bases in between. The CDR3 has 12 amino acids. Germline CDR1 and CDR2: DFQATT and SNEGSKA (reference sequence). CDR3 coding DNA: TGCAGTCCTCAGGGGACCACAGATACGCAGTATTTT. Amino acid sequence: CSPQGTTDTQYF.

This chain connects TRBV7-8 to TRBJ2-5, with D perhaps TRBD1 (6 bases). Trimming cost V 5 bases and J 4 bases, with 11 bases left between them. The germline CDR1 and CDR2 sequences are SGHVS and FQNEAQ. The CDR3 has 13 amino acids. CDR3 residues: CASSAGQTETQYF. DNA of the CDR3: TGTGCCAGCAGCGCCGGACAGACAGAGACCCAGTACTTC.

This clonotype was counted at least ten times. The rearrangement uses TRBV7-9 and TRBJ1-6; no clear D. Germline V gives CDR1 SEHNR, CDR2 FQNEAQ (reference sequence). The CDR3 is made up of 13 amino acids. With 3 bases removed from V and 7 bases from J, the gap between germline ends came to 7 bases. The CDR3, as DNA: TGTGCCAGCAGCTTGTCACTAAATTCACCCCTCCACTTT. It codes for CASSLSLNSPLHF.

To note about this clonotype: A junction boundary mismatches the germline segment, possibly from a read error. This CDR3 is CASSLEPSYNEQSF. CDR3 coding DNA: TGTGCCAGCAGCTTAGAGCCTAGTTACAATGAGCAGTCCTTC. The chain has TRBV11-2 and TRBJ2-1; no definite D call. The CDR3 is 14 residues long. CDR1 and CDR2 from the germline V gene are SGHAT and FQNNGV.

In this sample, this clonotype turned up many times. The chain is built from TRBV6-1 and TRBJ1-3; possibly TRBD1 for D (6 bases). The germline V gene has CDR1 MNHNS and CDR2 SASEGT. This CDR3 is built from 14 residues. V lost 7 bases and J 0 bases, leaving 10 bases between the germline ends. The CDR3, as DNA: TGTGCCAGCACCCGGACAGTCTCTGGAAACACCATATATTTT. Translating it yields CASTRTVSGNTIYF.

This clonotype was picked up many times. The rearrangement uses TRBV5-4 and TRBJ2-1; 11 nucleotides line up with TRBD2. Germline CDR1 and CDR2: SGHNT and YYREEE (reference sequence). Trimming at V came to 4 bases and at J to 5 bases, leaving 8 bases not matched to a gene. This CDR3 region has 16 residues. CDR3 residues: CASSRSLAGVDNEQFF. For the CDR3, the DNA is TGTGCCAGCAGCCGTTCACTAGCGGGAGTGGACAATGAGCAGTTCTTC.

This chain connects TRBV7-2 to TRBJ2-3, with TRBD2 identical over 16 bases. This CDR3 region has 16 residues. V shed 4 bases, J shed 8 bases, and the junction held 6 bases outside the gene matches. Germline-derived CDR1 and CDR2 are SGHTA and FQGNSA. CDR3 residues: CASSSTGTSGRGTQYF. Written as DNA, the CDR3 is TGTGCCAGCAGCTCGACCGGGACTAGCGGGAGGGGTACGCAGTATTTT.

This clonotype has a single count. This chain joins TRBV2 and TRBJ2-4, with D possibly being TRBD2 (6 bases). The CDR3 consists of 17 residues. Trimming stripped 8 bases from V and 7 bases from J, with 27 bases between. Germline CDR1 and CDR2: SNHLY and FYNNEI. The CDR3 protein is CASYQGTAGFKRNIQYF. CDR3 DNA: TGTGCCAGCTATCAGGGAACAGCGGGTTTTAAACGGAACATTCAGTACTTC.

This clonotype showed up just a few times. The chain uses TRBV29-1 and TRBJ1-1; D uncertain. The germline V gene encodes CDR1 SQVTM and CDR2 ANQGSEA. The CDR3 sequence is 12 residues long. V was pared by 4 bases and J by 2 bases, with 8 bases between. The CDR3 nucleotides read TGCAGCGTTGGGCAGCAAAACACTGAAGCTTTCTTT. This encodes CSVGQQNTEAFF. The full variable domain, in which reference TRBV29-1 and TRBJ1-1 provide the parts outside the CDR3, is SAVISQKPSRDICQRGTSLTIQCQVDSQVTMMFWYRQQPGQSLTLIATANQGSEATYESGFVIDKFPISRPNLTFSTLTVSNMSPEDSSIYLCSVGQQNTEAFFGQGTRLTVV.

The chain has TRBV3-1 and TRBJ2-1; 7 bases are shared with TRBD2. V lost 0 bases and J lost 4; bases outside the gene matches: 6. Germline assignment: CDR1 LGHDT and CDR2 YNNKEL (reference sequence). The CDR3 has 16 residues. The CDR3 DNA is TGTGCCAGCAGCCAAGATCCAGCGGGACGATACAATGAGCAGTTCTTC. Translation gives CASSQDPAGRYNEQFF.

This clonotype was counted many times. V gene TRBV7-2 combines with J gene TRBJ1-1; D may be TRBD1 (5 bases). The CDR3 runs 15 residues. The V end lost 6 bases, the J end lost 2 bases, and 16 bases lay between the germline ends. CDR1 is SGHTA, CDR2 FQGNSA, per germline. CDR3 residues: CASRPRGAINTEAFF. Written as DNA, the CDR3 is TGTGCCAGCAGACCTCGAGGGGCCATAAACACTGAAGCTTTCTTT. Full variable domain (rest looked up from reference TRBV7-2 and TRBJ1-1): GAGVSQSPSNKVTEKGKDVELRCDPISGHTALYWYRQSLGQGLEFLIYFQGNSAPDKSGLPSDRFSAERTGGSVSTLTIQRTQQEDSAVYLCASRPRGAINTEAFFGQGTRLTVV.

This clonotype was seen repeatedly, ten times or more. The genes are TRBV12-3 or TRBV12-4 and TRBJ2-7; 8 positions match TRBD1. The CDR3 contains 15 residues. Trimming cost V 7 bases and J 2 bases; bases outside gene matches: 10. This CDR3 is CASKRDGTGTYEQYF. Written as DNA, the CDR3 is TGTGCCAGCAAACGAGACGGGACAGGTACCTACGAGCAGTACTTC.

This clonotype was recorded many times. This chain joins TRBV7-9 and TRBJ2-1; 14 bases are a match to TRBD2. V trimming: 2 bases; J trimming: 8 bases; junction bases outside the gene matches: 8. CDR3 length equals 17 residues. Germline loops: CDR1 SEHNR, CDR2 FQNEAQ (reference sequence). The DNA for the CDR3 is TGTGCCAGCAGCTTACCACAAGGGACTAGCGGGAGCTATGAGCAGTTCTTC. This codes for CASSLPQGTSGSYEQFF.

In its sample, this clonotype was seen a few times. The CDR3 loop is CSAYRDTTYEQYF. For the CDR3, the DNA is TGCAGTGCTTACCGGGACACCACCTACGAGCAGTACTTC. The rearrangement links TRBV20-1 to TRBJ2-7, with D maybe TRBD1 (6 bases). CDR3 size: 13 residues. The V end was cut by 5 bases, the J end by 2 bases, with 13 bases between. Germline values: CDR1 DFQATT, CDR2 SNEGSKA (reference sequence).

A few counts support this clonotype. The chain couples TRBV9 to TRBJ2-7, with a weak D call TRBD2 (5 bases). Deletions cut 4 bases from V and 5 bases from J, with 16 bases between. CDR1 and CDR2 (germline): SGDLS, YYNGEE. The CDR3 is 14 amino acids. CDR3 in DNA: TGTGCCAGCAGCCCCCGACTACCTTCCGACGAGCAGTACTTC. It codes for CASSPRLPSDEQYF.

This clonotype has a count of ten or more. The V call is TRBV7-2, the J call TRBJ1-2, with D perhaps TRBD1 (5 bases). Looked up from germline, CDR1 is SGHTA and CDR2 is FQGNSA. There are 13 residues in the CDR3. V lost 5 bases and J lost 7, with 14 bases in between. As DNA, the CDR3 is TGTGCCAGCAGCACCCGACAGCTTGGTGGCTACACCTTC. Encoded protein: CASSTRQLGGYTF.

In this sample, this clonotype turned up once. The rearrangement links TRBV12-3 or TRBV12-4 to TRBJ1-4; a possible D gene is TRBD1 (6 bases). CDR3 length: 13 amino acids. V lost 11 bases and J 2 bases, leaving 12 bases between the germline ends. CDR3 sequence: CAGGTGTNEKLFF. The CDR3 nucleotides are TGTGCCGGCGGAACAGGGACTAATGAAAAACTGTTTTTT.

V and J are TRBV6-2 or TRBV6-3 and TRBJ1-1; TRBD1 might be the D (6 bases). Germline assignment: CDR1 MNHEY and CDR2 SVGEGT. V was cut by 3 bases and J by 4 bases, with 15 bases left in between. This CDR3 has 15 amino acids. CDR3 sequence: CASSYYGKGVTEAFF. The DNA for the CDR3 is TGTGCCAGCAGTTATTATGGGAAGGGGGTCACTGAAGCTTTCTTT.

The chain carries TRBV19 and TRBJ2-2, with D maybe TRBD2 (6 bases). Trimming removed 6 bases from V and 2 bases from J, with 13 bases in between. The CDR3 has 15 residues. Germline V gives CDR1 LNHDA, CDR2 SQIVND (reference sequence). CDR3 sequence: CASRAGLYNTGELFF. The CDR3 coding sequence is TGTGCCAGTAGGGCGGGACTCTACAACACCGGGGAGCTGTTTTTT.

This clonotype was detected only a few times. This chain joins TRBV20-1 and TRBJ2-3; 8 nucleotides agree with TRBD1. V lost 5 bases, J lost 0 bases, and 10 bases stayed unmatched. Per the germline V gene, CDR1 is DFQATT and CDR2 is SNEGSKA (reference sequence). The CDR3 has 16 amino acids. This CDR3 is CSAGDRSLSSTDTQYF. CDR3 coding DNA: TGCAGTGCTGGGGACAGGAGCCTCTCTAGCACAGATACGCAGTATTTT.

This clonotype has ten or more counts. The chain employs TRBV7-8 and TRBJ2-7; TRBD2 matches 7 bases. Per the germline V gene, CDR1 is SGHVS and CDR2 is FQNEAQ. The CDR3 covers 16 residues. V trimming: 7 bases; J trimming: 0 bases; junction bases outside the gene matches: 12. CDR3 in amino acids: CASTVGGSAISYEQYF. In DNA form, the CDR3 reads TGTGCCAGCACCGTCGGGGGGAGCGCGATCTCCTACGAGCAGTACTTC.

This clonotype has a handful of counts. This chain links TRBV5-1 with TRBJ1-1, with D perhaps matching TRBD1 (5 bases). Germline V CDR1 and CDR2: SGHRS, YFSETQ. Trimming removed 3 bases from V and 4 bases from J, with 19 bases in between. The CDR3 contains 16 residues. DNA for the CDR3: TGCGCCAGCAGCTACTCAGGGATCGGGTCTGGCACTGAAGCTTTCTTT. Translation gives CASSYSGIGSGTEAFF.

The V gene is TRBV6-2 or TRBV6-3, the J gene TRBJ2-7, with 8 bases lining up with TRBD2. V was pared by 7 bases and J by 2 bases, with 7 bases of the junction left unmatched. This CDR3 is 14 amino acids long. The germline gives CDR1 MNHEY, CDR2 SVGEGT. Here the CDR3 reads CASNPSGSAYEQYF. The CDR3 nucleotides read TGTGCCAGCAATCCAAGCGGGAGCGCCTACGAGCAGTACTTC.

CDR3 loop: CSARGTEVNYGYTF. The CDR3, as DNA: TGCAGTGCTAGAGGGACGGAAGTTAACTATGGCTACACCTTC. This chain uses TRBV20-1 with TRBJ1-2, with D hard to call. Germline CDR1 DFQATT, CDR2 SNEGSKA (reference sequence). This CDR3 contains 14 residues. The ends were cut back, 1 base at V and 1 base at J, with 10 bases in the middle.

This sequence joins TRBV7-2 and TRBJ2-7; 9 bases match TRBD1. CDR3 size: 15 residues. Trimming took 5 bases from V and 4 from J; bases not matched to a gene: 9. Germline V gene data show CDR1 as SGHTA and CDR2 as FQGNSA. CDR3 region: CASSPRTGVFYEQYF. Here the CDR3 DNA reads TGTGCCAGCAGCCCACGGACAGGGGTTTTTTACGAGCAGTACTTC.

The table lists this clonotype with a count of one. Compared with germline, one end of the junction differs, possibly owing to a read error. The chain has TRBV7-2 and TRBJ2-3, with TRBD2 as a possible D gene (5 bases). CDR3 length: 15 residues. Germline V gene lookup returns CDR1 SGHTA and CDR2 FQGNSA. The CDR3 protein is CANSLARHRTDTQYF. The DNA of the CDR3 is TGTGCCAACAGCCTAGCCAGACACCGGACAGATACGCAGTATTTT.

This clonotype has only a few counts. The rearrangement links TRBV4-1 to TRBJ1-2, with D tentatively TRBD1 (5 bases). This CDR3 comprises 16 residues. Trimming pared 1 base from V and 0 bases from J, leaving 12 bases between. Germline assignment: CDR1 MGHRA and CDR2 YSYEKL. DNA of the CDR3: TGCGCCAGCAGCCAAGCTCCGGGACGGTCTAACTATGGCTACACCTTC. This codes for CASSQAPGRSNYGYTF.

A remark on this clonotype: This sequence may be a read error, since a much larger clone differs from it by one base. Here the CDR3 reads CASSPVDGGRTEAFF. The CDR3 DNA is TGTGCCAGCAGCCCCGTTGACGGTGGTCGGACTGAAGCTTTCTTT. V and J are TRBV12-3 or TRBV12-4 and TRBJ1-1; D is uncertain. The CDR3 covers 15 residues. Trimming left V 6 bases short and J 5 bases short, with 19 bases between.

V gene TRBV10-3 combines with J gene TRBJ1-5, with D perhaps matching TRBD1 (5 bases). V was clipped by 7 bases and J by 5 bases, with 12 bases between them. Germline V CDR1 and CDR2: ENHRY, SYGVKD. The CDR3 covers 13 residues. Here the CDR3 DNA reads TGTGCCATCAATACAGGATGGCATCAGCCCCAGCATTTT. It is translated as CAINTGWHQPQHF.

This clonotype was observed at least ten times. The J gene is TRBJ1-5, the V gene TRBV6-6; weak D call: TRBD1 (6 bases). Germline loops: CDR1 MNHNY, CDR2 SVGAGI (reference sequence). Trimming pared 6 bases from V and 7 bases from J, leaving 16 bases between. The CDR3 has 14 amino acids. CDR3 amino acids: CASSTGGGRQPQHF. The CDR3 DNA follows: TGTGCCAGCAGCACCGGCGGGGGCCGGCAGCCCCAGCATTTT.

The chain couples TRBV20-1 to TRBJ2-3, with TRBD2 matching over 13 bases. The germline CDR1 and CDR2 sequences are DFQATT and SNEGSKA (reference sequence). The CDR3 loop spans 19 amino acids. The V segment lost 6 bases and the J segment 6 bases; nucleotides outside the gene matches: 21. The CDR3 region is CSAWGTSGRATISSDTQYF. DNA for the CDR3: TGCAGTGCCTGGGGAACTAGCGGGAGGGCCACAATATCGTCGGATACGCAGTATTTT.